This T cell receptor beta chain is drawn from a study of cytomegalovirus exposure and HLA in healthy donors (dated by TCRdb to 2015 to 2018). About the full investigation: An earlier analysis of around 600 of the donors reported 276 Gb of sequence data and around 120 million unique TCR beta sequences from 150 million to 200 million T cells. Roughly 300 gigabases of sequencing data and approximately 80 million unique TCR sequences were included in an early release covering around 600 HLA-typed donors. Of the approximately 400 genotyped donors, around 81% fell in the genetic ancestry cluster associated with self-reported Caucasian donors. The aim of the study was to test whether cataloging public T cell receptors could identify signatures of past pathogen exposure. The study used immunosequencing to profile the T cell repertoires of 666 subjects and linked those repertoires to cytomegalovirus serostatus. A separate validation cohort of about 110 different subjects was used in addition to the roughly 620-subject first cohort. High-throughput TCR immunosequencing, statistical association of individual TCRs with disease status, and machine learning were combined to predict cytomegalovirus infection status. To study patterns of TCR occurrence, a later analysis re-analyzed previously published TCR beta repertoires from 700 or so donors and added high-resolution HLA genotyping. In the later analysis, no new phenotypic data were used to find candidate immune exposures; instead, reliance was placed on TCR beta sequences and their occurrence across donors. In an earlier analysis of 587 of the donors, high-throughput TCR beta sequencing was used to judge whether each TCR beta V gene segment behaved as functional or pseudogenic. Donor age, sex, ethnicity and CMV serostatus were collected together with the repertoire data. In a later genetic analysis, genome-wide SNP genotypes for 398 of the 666 donors were used, and that subset was treated as a discovery cohort. Every discovery cohort repertoire had been produced on one sequencing platform. HLA typing included class I and class II loci at four-digit resolution. The number of typed donors differed by locus: about 620-640 for A, B, C, DRB1 and DQB1; some 500 for DQA1; roughly 600 for DPA1; and roughly 490 for DPB1. Four or five DR-DQ haplotypes were handled as single units for association and clustering, since linkage in the cohort was strong. Among around 400 genotyped donors of the cohort, an average of around 240,000 unique TCR beta nucleotide sequences was sequenced per donor, of which about 18% were non-productive. Overall study outcomes, separate from this receptor: The study listed 164 TCR beta chains as associated with cytomegalovirus. Broadly in line with IMGT annotations, most TCR beta V segments showed up in productive rearrangements about 90% or about 30% of the time in an earlier analysis of approximately 600 of the donors. In a later analysis, the rate of TCR association differed among HLA loci, with DRB1 alleles having the most associated TCRs and HLA-C alleles having the fewest. Over 15 rarely observed V segments, including chromosome 9 orphons, were excluded from the earlier analysis of about 500 of the donors because counts were too low. A cluster of highly shared sequence variants was judged likely to be a technical artifact of the sequencing pipeline. While some public TCRs were present in many individuals, most TCR sequences turned up only very rarely across donors. Several of the top co-occurrence clusters appeared to be linked to parvovirus B19, influenza, CMV and Epstein-Barr virus, according to a later analysis. In a later genetic analysis, fewer N-insertions in productive TCRs were reported among donors in an Asian-associated ancestry cluster than the roughly 700-donor mean. Most CMV-associated TCR beta chains appeared to be HLA-restricted in a later analysis, and the HLA associations seemed to be driven largely by CMV exposure. In a later analysis, HLA-associated TCR beta chains showed more clonal expansion and lower generation probabilities than non-associated chains that were equally common. Three of the identified cytomegalovirus-associated TCR beta chains were confirmed in vitro to be specific for cytomegalovirus antigens. The 87-base-pair reads could not distinguish some IMGT-functional V segments, including TRBV6-2 and TRBV6-3, so those segments were excluded. A later analysis associated about 17,000 TCR beta sequences with specific HLA alleles at a false discovery rate of 0.05. For the cohort, immune exposure information was limited to CMV serostatus. A later genetic analysis associated a missense DCLRE1C variant with V-gene and J-gene trimming of TCR beta chains, and an independent cohort replicated the association. Because HLA typing was missing for some donors at each locus, association tests included only the typed subset. The authors suggested that the approach could potentially be extended to other disease states and immunological phenotypes. Assigning TCR associations to individual alleles was difficult when HLA alleles, especially DR and DQ, strongly co-occurred. Linkage disequilibrium might explain the correlated functional status among segregating V segments, but an unknown experimental factor could not be ruled out. Only TCR beta chains were sequenced in this cohort, and the absence of alpha or paired-chain data limited detectable features. Sequencing depth was assumed to be roughly uniform across donors in the presence/absence analyses, though that assumption may not hold. The classifier was reported to diagnose cytomegalovirus status with high specificity and sensitivity in both the original cohort and the validation cohort. A further reported finding was that TCR beta sequences accurately predicted the HLA-A and HLA-B alleles for most subjects in the first cohort.

The cohort comprised more than 550 healthy bone marrow donors. At the time of sampling, all cohort members were nominally healthy, though unrecorded immune exposures were likely present. The donor tested CMV seronegative and was one of the 352 seronegative cohort members. A peripheral blood sample was collected from each donor, and TCR beta sequencing was performed on peripheral blood mononuclear cells. Genomic DNA was extracted from the blood cell samples with the Qiagen DNeasy Blood Extraction Kit. V loses 0 bases, J loses 4 bases, and the germline ends lie 13 bases apart. Via the germline V gene (reference sequence), CDR1 is LNHDA and CDR2 SQIVND. The CDR3 holds 17 amino acids from the cysteine to the phenylalanine. Only the CDR3 DNA is retained, 51 bases long and in frame from the first base. The library relied on the immunoSEQ multiplex PCR assay. A mixture of 60 forward primers for TCR Vbeta segments and 13 reverse primers for TCR Jbeta segments was used in the multiplex PCR. A multiplex PCR assay on genomic DNA amplified the CDR3 region of rearranged TCR beta genes. Amplified TCR beta libraries were sequenced as 87-base-pair reads on the Illumina HiSeq System. Regarding the original processing steps: Across the roughly 600 repertoires, a later analysis counted 60 million to 90 million unique TCR beta chains, some 11 million of which were shared by at least two donors. Raw reads were error-corrected and collapsed into unique sequences by a nearest-neighbor algorithm in which closely related sequences were merged to remove PCR and sequencing errors. V, D and J gene segments were assigned by aligning CDR3 sequences to IMGT reference sequences. For a sequence to be retained, a match of at least six nucleotides to both a V gene segment and a J gene segment was required. A rearrangement was called productive if the CDR3 had no stop codons and remained in frame with V and J, and every other rearrangement was called non-productive. Following IMGT convention, CDR3 was defined as the stretch from the second conserved V-encoded cysteine up to the conserved J-encoded phenylalanine. The earlier analysis of some 540 of the donors excluded any sequence lacking an unambiguous match to a single V gene segment. An earlier analysis of 450 to 650 of the donors called V segments functional above 56.7% productive rearrangements and segregating when the between-donor standard deviation exceeded 5%. A statistical classification framework was developed to diagnose cytomegalovirus status using the catalog of TCR beta chain sequences. In a later analysis, V and J genes were assigned by comparing TCR nucleotide sequences against IMGT/GENE-DB human TR gene sequences. The TCRdist pipeline was used in a later analysis to assign CDR3 sequences and most-parsimonious VDJ recombination scenarios. A later analysis defined each TCR beta chain by its CDR3 amino acid sequence plus V-gene family, and excluded reads lacking a unique V-gene family. A later analysis removed 592 highly shared, low-generation-probability nucleotide sequences to deal with suspected cross-contamination and a sequencing artifact. For each public chain, a later analysis derived a clonal expansion index from normalized ranks of inferred template counts within each repertoire. Generation probabilities in a later analysis came from a VDJ recombination model fitted to out-of-frame rearrangements, and those results were checked against IGoR. In a later analysis, TCR-TCR, TCR-HLA and TCR-CMV co-occurrence was scored with hypergeometric tests, and a repertoire-size bias correction was applied to TCR pairs. False discovery rates were estimated in a later analysis by permuting HLA or CMV assignments 20 times. In a later analysis, co-occurring TCRs were grouped with DBSCAN, and TCRdist sequence similarity was added when clustering was performed within HLA-allele-positive subsets. Repertoires with fewer than 30,000 or more than 120,000 public chains were left out of co-occurrence clustering, as were about five repertoires with anomalous nucleotide sharing. The clones in this table, taken by TCRdb from immuneACCESS, are in-frame only. Not every clone is retained; where verified, under half of the shortfall comes from an unresolved V gene, and the cause of the rest is unknown. D and trimming come from the DNA, and the V and J calls and clone size come from that table. The sample includes 150,000 to 200,000 clones, with less than 80% observed a single time. More than 3.5% of the sample is held by the ten biggest clonotypes.

For this clone: Its antigen is not yet known. No base quality information exists; no much larger clone differs at one position.

This receptor was identified in a man in his forties or fifties in good health and CMV-seronegative. The chain links TRBV19 with TRBJ2-6; the D gene is unclear. Sequencing was done on a sample of PBMCs. Here is the DNA: TGTGCCAGTAGTATAGATCGTACCGGTTCCGGGGCCAACGTCCTGACTTTC. Translated, it reads CASSIDRTGSGANVLTF.